Reported below is one T cell receptor beta chain. The record originates from a study of blood T cell repertoires in COVID-19. Study context: From the United States, Italy and Spain came samples of acute and convalescent COVID-19. Nucleic acid was either cDNA or gDNA, and it came from T cells, B-cell-depleted T cells, or PBMCs.

Donors were grouped by their self-reported clinical history. In the source study's methods: Estimation of nucleated cell counts was performed using reference gene primer amplification. TCRdb keeps only in-frame clones here, not all; method: immunoSEQ multiplex PCR. V, J and clone size were drawn from that table, and D and trimming were deduced from the DNA. Among 200,000 to 300,000 clones listed, about 91% were seen once. Trimming took 0 bases from V and 2 from J, leaving 3 bases between them. The CDR3 is 14 residues long. The germline gives CDR1 SGHRS, CDR2 YFSETQ. The sequence was collected from a woman between 40 and 50 years old with acute COVID-19. The chain carries TRBV5-1 and TRBJ1-6; D is unresolved. Material for sequencing was PBMCs or T cells enriched from blood (not recorded which). The CDR3 region has the DNA TGCGCCAGCAGCTTGGCCACCTATAATTCACCCCTCCACTTT. It yields the protein CASSLATYNSPLHF.